The clone carrying this T cell receptor beta chain was seen many times. Its antigen remains unidentified. Looked up from germline, CDR1 is SQVTM and CDR2 is ANQGSEA. The CDR3 covers 14 residues. V shed 4 bases and J shed 5 bases, with 17 bases lying between them. Under 3 months was the duration of disease in ophthalmopathy patients, who also had a Clinical Activity Score of at least 3 and a NOSPECS grade of at least 4. Exclusion of patients followed from uncontrolled infection, other autoimmune disease, pregnancy or lactation. Diagnosing involved the use of clinical symptoms, serum thyroxine and TRAb, thyroid ultrasound and orbital computed tomography. The data originate from a study of T cells in Graves' hyperthyroidism and ophthalmopathy. General study points: Among clonotypes expanded in thyroid above 0.001, most were also found in blood.

RNA transcripts gave rise to amplified TCR beta CDR3 regions. First-round RT-PCR with HTBI primers amplified the TCR CDR3 region. TCRdb redid the calling of the multiplex PCR reads with MiXCR, one entry per CDR3 protein. The sample yields fewer than 650,000 distinct CDR3 sequences, 14% to 15% seen once. This chain joins TRBV29-1 and TRBJ2-5, with D perhaps matching TRBD1 or TRBD2 (5 bases each). Sequenced sample: blood. This TCR came from a woman in her 40s with Graves' ophthalmopathy. As DNA, the CDR3 is TGCAGCGTTGGAGTTGTGGGGGTCCGGGAGACCCAGTACTTC. This codes for CSVGVVGVRETQYF.